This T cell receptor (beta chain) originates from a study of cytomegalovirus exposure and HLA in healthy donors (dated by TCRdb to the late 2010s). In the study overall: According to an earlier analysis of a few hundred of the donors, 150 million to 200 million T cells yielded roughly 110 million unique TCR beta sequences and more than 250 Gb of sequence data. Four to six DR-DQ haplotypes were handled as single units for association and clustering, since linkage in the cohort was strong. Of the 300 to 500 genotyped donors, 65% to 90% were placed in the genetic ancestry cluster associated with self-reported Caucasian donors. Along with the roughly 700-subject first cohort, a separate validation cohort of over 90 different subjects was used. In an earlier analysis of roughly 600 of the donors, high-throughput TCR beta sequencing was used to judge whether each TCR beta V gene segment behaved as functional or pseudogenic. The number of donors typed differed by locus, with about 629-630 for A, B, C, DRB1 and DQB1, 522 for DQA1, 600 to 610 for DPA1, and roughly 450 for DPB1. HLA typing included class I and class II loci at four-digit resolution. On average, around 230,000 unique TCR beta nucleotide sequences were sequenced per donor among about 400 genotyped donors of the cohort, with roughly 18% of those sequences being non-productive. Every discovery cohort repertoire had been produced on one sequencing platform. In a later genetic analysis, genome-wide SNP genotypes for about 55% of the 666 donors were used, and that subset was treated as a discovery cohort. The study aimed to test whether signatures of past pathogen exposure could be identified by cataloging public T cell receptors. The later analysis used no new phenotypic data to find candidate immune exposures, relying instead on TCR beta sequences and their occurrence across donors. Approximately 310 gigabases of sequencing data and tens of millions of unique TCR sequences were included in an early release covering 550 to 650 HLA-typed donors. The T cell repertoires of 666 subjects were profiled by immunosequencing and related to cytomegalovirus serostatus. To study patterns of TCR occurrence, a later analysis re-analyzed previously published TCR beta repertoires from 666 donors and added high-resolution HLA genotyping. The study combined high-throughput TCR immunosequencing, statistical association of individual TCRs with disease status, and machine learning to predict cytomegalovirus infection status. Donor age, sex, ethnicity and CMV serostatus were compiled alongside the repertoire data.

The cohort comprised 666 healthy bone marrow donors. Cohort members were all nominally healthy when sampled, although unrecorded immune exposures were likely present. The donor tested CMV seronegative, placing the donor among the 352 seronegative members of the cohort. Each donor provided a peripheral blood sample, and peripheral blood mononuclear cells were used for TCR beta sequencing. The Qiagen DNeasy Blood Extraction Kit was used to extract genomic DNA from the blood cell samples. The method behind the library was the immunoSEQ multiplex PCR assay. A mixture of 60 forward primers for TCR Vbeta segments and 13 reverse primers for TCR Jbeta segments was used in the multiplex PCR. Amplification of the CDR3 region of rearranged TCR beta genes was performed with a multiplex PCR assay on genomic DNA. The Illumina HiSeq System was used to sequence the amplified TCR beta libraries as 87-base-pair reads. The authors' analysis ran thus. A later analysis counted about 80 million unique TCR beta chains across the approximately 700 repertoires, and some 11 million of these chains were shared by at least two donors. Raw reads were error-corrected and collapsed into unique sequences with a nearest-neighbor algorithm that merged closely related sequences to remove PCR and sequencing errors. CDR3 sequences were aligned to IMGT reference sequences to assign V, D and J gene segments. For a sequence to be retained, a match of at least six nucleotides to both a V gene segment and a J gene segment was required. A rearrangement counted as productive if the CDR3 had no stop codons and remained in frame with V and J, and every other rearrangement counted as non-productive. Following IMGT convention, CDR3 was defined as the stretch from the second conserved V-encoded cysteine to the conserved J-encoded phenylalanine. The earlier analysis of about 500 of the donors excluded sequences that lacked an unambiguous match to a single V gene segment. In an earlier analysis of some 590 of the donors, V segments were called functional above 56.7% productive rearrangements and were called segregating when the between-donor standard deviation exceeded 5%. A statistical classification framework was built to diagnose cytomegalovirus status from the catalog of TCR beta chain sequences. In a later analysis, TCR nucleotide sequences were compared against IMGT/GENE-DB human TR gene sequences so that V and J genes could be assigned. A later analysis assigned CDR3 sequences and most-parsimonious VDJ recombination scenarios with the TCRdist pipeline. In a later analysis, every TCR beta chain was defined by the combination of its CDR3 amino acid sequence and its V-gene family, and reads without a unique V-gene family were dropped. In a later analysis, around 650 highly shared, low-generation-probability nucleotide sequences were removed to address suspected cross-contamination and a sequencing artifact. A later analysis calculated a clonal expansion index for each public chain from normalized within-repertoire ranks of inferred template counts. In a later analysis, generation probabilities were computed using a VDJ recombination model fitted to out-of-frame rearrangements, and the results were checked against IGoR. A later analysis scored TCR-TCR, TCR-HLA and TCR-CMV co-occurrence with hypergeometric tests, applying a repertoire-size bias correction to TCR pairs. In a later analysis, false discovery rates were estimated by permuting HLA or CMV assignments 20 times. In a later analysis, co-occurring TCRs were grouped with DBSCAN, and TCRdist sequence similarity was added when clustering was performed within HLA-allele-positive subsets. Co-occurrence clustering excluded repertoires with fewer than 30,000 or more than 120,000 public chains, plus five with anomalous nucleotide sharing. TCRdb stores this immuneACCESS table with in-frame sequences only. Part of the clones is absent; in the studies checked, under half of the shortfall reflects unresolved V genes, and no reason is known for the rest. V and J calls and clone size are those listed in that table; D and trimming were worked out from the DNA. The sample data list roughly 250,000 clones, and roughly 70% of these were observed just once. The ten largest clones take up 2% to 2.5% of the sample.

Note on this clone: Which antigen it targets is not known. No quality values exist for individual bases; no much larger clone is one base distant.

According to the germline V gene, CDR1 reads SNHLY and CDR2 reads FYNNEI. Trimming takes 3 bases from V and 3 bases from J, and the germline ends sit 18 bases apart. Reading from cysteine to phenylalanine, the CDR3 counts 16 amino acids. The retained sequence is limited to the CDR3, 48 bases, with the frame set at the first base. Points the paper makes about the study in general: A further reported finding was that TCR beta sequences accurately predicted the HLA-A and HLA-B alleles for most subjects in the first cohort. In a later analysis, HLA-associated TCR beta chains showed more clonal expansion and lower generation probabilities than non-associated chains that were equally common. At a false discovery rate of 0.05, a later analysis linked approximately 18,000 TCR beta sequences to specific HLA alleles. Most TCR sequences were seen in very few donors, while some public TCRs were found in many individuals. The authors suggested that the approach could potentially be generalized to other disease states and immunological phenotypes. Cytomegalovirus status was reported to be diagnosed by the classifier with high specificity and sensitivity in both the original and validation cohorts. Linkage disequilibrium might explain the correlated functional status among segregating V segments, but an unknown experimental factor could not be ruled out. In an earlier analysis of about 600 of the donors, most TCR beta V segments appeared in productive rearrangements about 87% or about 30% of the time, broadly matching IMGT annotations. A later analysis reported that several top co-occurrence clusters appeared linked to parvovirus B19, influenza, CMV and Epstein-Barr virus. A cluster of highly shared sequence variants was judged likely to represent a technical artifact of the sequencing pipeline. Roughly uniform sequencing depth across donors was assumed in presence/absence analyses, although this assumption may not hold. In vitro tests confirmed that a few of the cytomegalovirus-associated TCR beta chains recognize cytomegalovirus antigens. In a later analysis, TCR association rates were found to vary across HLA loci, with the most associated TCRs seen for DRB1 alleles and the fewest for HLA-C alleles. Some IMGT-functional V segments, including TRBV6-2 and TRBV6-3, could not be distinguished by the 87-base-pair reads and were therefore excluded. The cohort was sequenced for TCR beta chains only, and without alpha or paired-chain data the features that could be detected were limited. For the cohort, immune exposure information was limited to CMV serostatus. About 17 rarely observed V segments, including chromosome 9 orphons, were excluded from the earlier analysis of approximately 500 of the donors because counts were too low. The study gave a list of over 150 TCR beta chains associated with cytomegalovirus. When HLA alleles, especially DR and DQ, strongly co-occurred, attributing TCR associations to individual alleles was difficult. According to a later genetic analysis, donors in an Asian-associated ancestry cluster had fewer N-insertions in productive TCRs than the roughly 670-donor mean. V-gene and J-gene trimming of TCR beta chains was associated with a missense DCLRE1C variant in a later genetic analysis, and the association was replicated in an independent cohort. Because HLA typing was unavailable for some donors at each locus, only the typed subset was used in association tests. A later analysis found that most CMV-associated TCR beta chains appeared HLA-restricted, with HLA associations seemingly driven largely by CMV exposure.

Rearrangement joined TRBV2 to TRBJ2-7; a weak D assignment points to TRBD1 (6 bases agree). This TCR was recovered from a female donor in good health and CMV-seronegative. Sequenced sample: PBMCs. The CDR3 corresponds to CASSDLGHRDLYEQYF. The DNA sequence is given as TGTGCCAGCAGTGACTTGGGACATAGGGACCTCTACGAGCAGTACTTC.